This TCR beta chain was recovered during a study of T-cell memory formation after mild COVID-19. At the level of the study: The study found TCR clusters largely donor specific. Study-wide findings and caveats: CM and EM subsets held most contracting CD4+ clones; EMRA held CD8+ ones.

This clonotype was found many times. Its target is unknown. TCR alpha and TCR beta cDNA libraries carrying sample barcodes and UMIs came from 5'RACE with constant-segment primers. TCRdb reprocessed the 5' RACE reads with MiXCR, giving one entry per CDR3 protein. The sample lists some 31,000 distinct CDR3 sequences; 9.5% to 15% were seen once. The V and J ends lost 5 bases and 5 bases respectively, with 18 bases between them. The CDR3 consists of 15 residues. Germline loops: CDR1 SGHTA, CDR2 FQGNSA. The sequence was obtained from an adult woman who had mild COVID-19 (a few samples of this study predate the infection). Cell type and time point are not known. The chain recombines TRBV7-2 with TRBJ2-5, with a possible D match to TRBD2 (5 bases). The sample taken for sequencing was PBMCs or a T cell subset sorted from them (not recorded which). The CDR3 DNA follows: TGTGCCAGCAGCCCAGGAGGCACTGGTGGGGAGACCCAGTACTTC. Its translation: CASSPGGTGGETQYF.